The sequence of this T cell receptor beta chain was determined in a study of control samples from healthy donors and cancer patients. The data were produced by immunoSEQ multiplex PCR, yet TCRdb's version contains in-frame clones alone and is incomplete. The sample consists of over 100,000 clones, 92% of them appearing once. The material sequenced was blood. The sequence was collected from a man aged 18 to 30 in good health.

CDR3 residues: CASSLPGNYGYTF. CDR3 nucleotides: TGTGCCAGCAGCCTCCCAGGGAACTATGGCTACACCTTC. The rearrangement uses TRBV14 and TRBJ1-2; D is perhaps TRBD1 (5 bases). The CDR3 loop spans 13 amino acids. Germline V lookup: CDR1 SGHDN, CDR2 FVKESK. With 4 bases removed from V and 2 bases from J, the gap between germline ends came to 8 bases.